Listed below are T cell receptor beta chains from one sample, sequenced in a study of blood T cell repertoires in COVID-19. The data were produced by immunoSEQ multiplex PCR, yet TCRdb's version contains in-frame clones alone and is incomplete. The sample contains fewer than 250,000 clones, approximately 80% of which appear only once. Input material: peripheral blood. The receptors stem from a man aged 60 to 75 with acute or convalescent COVID-19. CDR3s include the opening cysteine and the closing phenylalanine or tryptophan. A D gene is named only where the DNA matches it firmly. A row's size may be missing; if present it is once, few, many or a size class.

v_gene: TRBV4-1
d_gene: TRBD1
abundance: NA
j_gene: TRBJ1-2
CDR3nt: TGCGCCAGCAGCCAGACAGGGCTATACACCTTC
CDR3aa: CASSQTGLYTF

v_gene: TRBV30
d_gene: NA
abundance: NA
j_gene: TRBJ1-2
CDR3nt: TGTGCCTGGAGTTTTCCGGCAGGGCTGAACTATGGCTACACCTTC
CDR3aa: CAWSFPAGLNYGYTF

v_gene: TRBV15
d_gene: NA
abundance: few
j_gene: TRBJ1-6
CDR3nt: TGTGCCACCAGCAGAAAAGGGGGAAATTCACCCCTCCACTTT
CDR3aa: CATSRKGGNSPLHF

v_gene: TRBV15
d_gene: NA
abundance: NA
j_gene: TRBJ1-1
CDR3nt: TGTGCCACCAGCAGAGATCCCCTCCGAGGGACTGAAGCTTTCTTT
CDR3aa: CATSRDPLRGTEAFF

v_gene: TRBV28
d_gene: NA
abundance: NA
j_gene: TRBJ1-3
CDR3nt: TGTGCCAGCAGTCAAGCGGGCAGATTCTCTGGAAACACCATATATTTT
CDR3aa: CASSQAGRFSGNTIYF

v_gene: TRBV24-1
d_gene: TRBD2
abundance: once
j_gene: TRBJ2-3
CDR3nt: TGTGCCACCAGTGAACTGGGACTAGCGGGAATGAACGATACGCAGTATTTT
CDR3aa: CATSELGLAGMNDTQYF

v_gene: TRBV19
d_gene: NA
abundance: NA
j_gene: TRBJ2-7
CDR3nt: TGTGCCAGTAGCCCCTCTTTGGGGCGGTTTTACGAGCAGTACTTC
CDR3aa: CASSPSLGRFYEQYF

v_gene: TRBV7-8
d_gene: NA
abundance: NA
j_gene: TRBJ2-3
CDR3nt: TGTGCCAGCAGACCCAGCGGGAGCACAGATACGCAGTATTTT
CDR3aa: CASRPSGSTDTQYF

v_gene: TRBV9
d_gene: TRBD2
abundance: NA
j_gene: TRBJ2-1
CDR3nt: TGTGCCAGCAGCGCTAGCGGGAGGGCCGATTACAATGAGCAGTTCTTC
CDR3aa: CASSASGRADYNEQFF

v_gene: TRBV10-3
d_gene: TRBD1
abundance: NA
j_gene: TRBJ2-3
CDR3nt: TGTGCCATCAGCCTACAGGGGGCTGGGACAGATACGCAGTATTTT
CDR3aa: CAISLQGAGTDTQYF

v_gene: TRBV15
d_gene: NA
abundance: NA
j_gene: TRBJ2-1
CDR3nt: TGTGCCACCAGCACCACCGAGCGGCTCTACAATGAGCAGTTCTTC
CDR3aa: CATSTTERLYNEQFF

v_gene: TRBV6-5
d_gene: TRBD1
abundance: NA
j_gene: TRBJ1-2
CDR3nt: TGTGCCAGCAGTTACTCCGGGACAGGGCTCTATGGCTACACCTTC
CDR3aa: CASSYSGTGLYGYTF

v_gene: TRBV10-3
d_gene: NA
abundance: NA
j_gene: TRBJ2-1
CDR3nt: TGTGCCGTATCCGAGGCGGGGAGGTCAGGTAGTGAGCAGTTCTTC
CDR3aa: CAVSEAGRSGSEQFF

v_gene: TRBV6-5
d_gene: TRBD1
abundance: NA
j_gene: TRBJ2-7
CDR3nt: TGTGCCAGCAGCCAAGCCCAGGGACAGCAATACGAGCAGTACTTC
CDR3aa: CASSQAQGQQYEQYF

v_gene: TRBV6-1
d_gene: TRBD1
abundance: NA
j_gene: TRBJ1-3
CDR3nt: TGTGCCAGCAGTGGAGGACAGGGTGGGTCTCGCTCTGGAAACACCATATATTTT
CDR3aa: CASSGGQGGSRSGNTIYF

v_gene: TRBV6-4
d_gene: TRBD2
abundance: hyperexpanded
j_gene: TRBJ2-1
CDR3nt: TGTGCCAGCAGTGAGCGGGAGGGCGAGCAGTTCTTC
CDR3aa: CASSEREGEQFF

v_gene: TRBV24-1
d_gene: NA
abundance: NA
j_gene: TRBJ2-7
CDR3nt: TGTGCCACCAGTGGGGCCCTCTCCTACGAGCAGTACTTC
CDR3aa: CATSGALSYEQYF

v_gene: TRBV24-1
d_gene: NA
abundance: NA
j_gene: TRBJ2-5
CDR3nt: TGTGCCACCAGTGATTTCAAACTAGGGGAGACCCAGTACTTC
CDR3aa: CATSDFKLGETQYF

v_gene: TRBV6-2/TRBV6-3
d_gene: NA
abundance: NA
j_gene: TRBJ2-7
CDR3nt: TGTGCCAGCAGTCGGGGGACTTTTTACGAGCAGTACTTC
CDR3aa: CASSRGTFYEQYF

v_gene: TRBV5-1
d_gene: TRBD2
abundance: once
j_gene: TRBJ2-3
CDR3nt: TGCGCCAGCAGCTCAGCCCGGACTAGCGACACAGATACGCAGTATTTT
CDR3aa: CASSSARTSDTDTQYF

v_gene: TRBV4-1
d_gene: NA
abundance: NA
j_gene: TRBJ2-1
CDR3nt: TGCGCCAGCAGTCGACTACCCACTCCCTACAATGAGCAGTTCTTC
CDR3aa: CASSRLPTPYNEQFF

v_gene: TRBV4-1
d_gene: TRBD2
abundance: NA
j_gene: TRBJ2-5
CDR3nt: TGCGCCAGCAGCCCGGGACTACCCAAAGGGGAGACCCAGTACTTC
CDR3aa: CASSPGLPKGETQYF

v_gene: TRBV12-3/TRBV12-4
d_gene: TRBD1
abundance: NA
j_gene: TRBJ2-3
CDR3nt: TGTGCCAGCCAGACAGGGTGGACAGATACGCAGTATTTT
CDR3aa: CASQTGWTDTQYF

v_gene: TRBV7-2
d_gene: TRBD1
abundance: NA
j_gene: TRBJ1-2
CDR3nt: TGTGCCAGCAGCTTTCGGGGGACAGGCTATGGCTACACCTTC
CDR3aa: CASSFRGTGYGYTF

v_gene: TRBV11-2
d_gene: TRBD1
abundance: NA
j_gene: TRBJ1-6
CDR3nt: TGTGCCAGCAGCCCACAAATGACAGGGCCCTACGCGCCCCTCCACTTT
CDR3aa: CASSPQMTGPYAPLHF

v_gene: TRBV10-3
d_gene: NA
abundance: once
j_gene: TRBJ2-5
CDR3nt: TGTGCCATCAGTGAGTCACATCAAGAGACCCAGTACTTC
CDR3aa: CAISESHQETQYF

v_gene: TRBV20-1
d_gene: NA
abundance: NA
j_gene: TRBJ1-1
CDR3nt: TGCAGTGCTAGTTACATGAACACTGAAGCTTTCTTT
CDR3aa: CSASYMNTEAFF

v_gene: TRBV21-1
d_gene: NA
abundance: once
j_gene: TRBJ1-5
CDR3nt: TGTGCCAGCAGCGCGCCACAGAGATTAAATCAGCCCCAGCATTTT
CDR3aa: CASSAPQRLNQPQHF

v_gene: TRBV4-2
d_gene: NA
abundance: few
j_gene: TRBJ1-6
CDR3nt: TGTGCCAGCAGCCGAGCCGCTAGTCAGGGAAATTCACCCCTCCACTTT
CDR3aa: CASSRAASQGNSPLHF

v_gene: TRBV19
d_gene: TRBD2
abundance: NA
j_gene: TRBJ2-3
CDR3nt: TGTGCCAGTAGCCCGGGACTAGCTGTCGCAGATACGCAGTATTTT
CDR3aa: CASSPGLAVADTQYF

v_gene: TRBV5-1
d_gene: NA
abundance: few
j_gene: TRBJ2-1
CDR3nt: TGCGCCAGCAGCTTAGCGGTCTCCTACAATGAGCAGTTCTTC
CDR3aa: CASSLAVSYNEQFF

v_gene: TRBV7-2
d_gene: TRBD1
abundance: NA
j_gene: TRBJ2-6
CDR3nt: TGTGCCAGCAGCTTACCCCAGGGGGCGCCTGGGGCCAACGTCCTGACTTTC
CDR3aa: CASSLPQGAPGANVLTF

v_gene: TRBV6-4
d_gene: NA
abundance: NA
j_gene: TRBJ2-1
CDR3nt: TGTGCCAGCCCAGATGGGAGTCAGTCGGCAGCCAACAATGAGCAGTTCTTC
CDR3aa: CASPDGSQSAANNEQFF

v_gene: TRBV2
d_gene: TRBD1
abundance: NA
j_gene: TRBJ1-5
CDR3nt: TGTGCCAGCAGTGCGAAACAGGGGGCACTCTTTTTTAACAATCAGCCCCAGCATTTT
CDR3aa: CASSAKQGALFFNNQPQHF

v_gene: TRBV19
d_gene: TRBD1
abundance: NA
j_gene: TRBJ1-2
CDR3nt: TGTGCCAGTTCTCTTACGACAGGGGGCGACTATGGCTACACCTTC
CDR3aa: CASSLTTGGDYGYTF

v_gene: TRBV18
d_gene: TRBD2
abundance: NA
j_gene: TRBJ2-3
CDR3nt: TGTGCCAGCTCACCAGTTAGCGGGGGGGCCACAGATACGCAGTATTTT
CDR3aa: CASSPVSGGATDTQYF

v_gene: TRBV11-2
d_gene: NA
abundance: few
j_gene: TRBJ2-7
CDR3nt: TGTGCCAGCAGCTTAGCCGGGAGCTACGAGCAGTACTTC
CDR3aa: CASSLAGSYEQYF

v_gene: TRBV15
d_gene: TRBD2
abundance: once
j_gene: TRBJ2-7
CDR3nt: TGTGCCACCAGCAGAGGGAGACTAGCGGGGGTCTACGAGCAGTACTTC
CDR3aa: CATSRGRLAGVYEQYF

v_gene: TRBV7-3
d_gene: TRBD2
abundance: NA
j_gene: TRBJ2-1
CDR3nt: TGTGCCAGCAGCTTCTCGTTGGGGGGGTACGATGAGCAGTTCTTC
CDR3aa: CASSFSLGGYDEQFF

v_gene: TRBV27
d_gene: NA
abundance: NA
j_gene: TRBJ1-4
CDR3nt: TGTGCCAGCCCGGCGGGAACTAATGAAAAACTGTTTTTT
CDR3aa: CASPAGTNEKLFF